The present T cell receptor beta chain was sequenced within a study of blood T cell repertoires in COVID-19. Study-wide context: Some COVID-19 samples were acute and others convalescent; all came from the United States, Italy and Spain.

Per germline, CDR1 SGHTA and CDR2 FQGNSA. The CDR3 runs to 15 residues. The ends were cut back, 1 base at V and 1 base at J, with 9 bases in the middle. Original analysis: Estimation of nucleated cell counts relied on the amplification of reference gene primers. TCRdb's table, derived via immunoSEQ multiplex PCR, lists solely in-frame clones and lacks some. The D gene and trimming were derived from the DNA, and the V and J assignments and clone size from that table. Seen here are around 140,000 clones, 80% to 90% observed once, and the top ten hold roughly 10%. Only a few counts were recorded for this clone.

Sequenced input: peripheral blood. The rearrangement joins TRBV7-2 to TRBJ2-3; no clear D. This clonotype was sampled from a man aged 55 to 70 with active or convalescent COVID-19. For the CDR3, the DNA is TGTGCCAGCAGCTTAGTGTTTAGCCGCACAGATACGCAGTATTTT. This sequence encodes CASSLVFSRTDTQYF.